The present TCR beta chain was sequenced within a study of blood T cell repertoires in COVID-19. In the study overall: Researchers got acute and convalescent COVID-19 samples from the United States, Italy and Spain. T cells, B-cell-depleted T cells, or PBMCs provided the cDNA or gDNA that served as material.

Deletions cut 3 bases from V and 7 bases from J, with 9 bases between. The germline V gene has CDR1 MDHEN and CDR2 SYDVKM. The CDR3 runs 13 residues. The authors' processing: Nucleated cell number was recorded as an estimate derived from reference gene primer amplification. Produced via immunoSEQ multiplex PCR; TCRdb's table is partial and in-frame only. D and trimming were read from the DNA, whereas the V and J calls and clone size are those reported in that table. The sample records 100,000 or so clones, over 85% being singletons. This TCR derives from a man aged 65-85 years with acute or convalescent COVID-19. The chain has TRBV28 and TRBJ2-2; D is possibly TRBD1 (6 bases). The sequenced sample was peripheral blood. Here the CDR3 DNA reads TGTGCCAGCAGTTTCAGGGGAAACGGGGAGCTGTTTTTT. This codes for CASSFRGNGELFF.